This T cell receptor beta chain was recovered during a study of T cells in localized non-small cell lung cancer (dated by TCRdb to 2018 to 2020). Background for the entire study: The study examined T cell repertoires in under 300 patients with early-stage NSCLC and compared tumors with uninvolved tumor-adjacent lungs. NSCLC patients had a mean age of around 70 years, and approximately 140 were male and some 98 female. The cohort was made up of 200 to 250 treatment-naive NSCLC patients whose localized lung tumors had been resected. Results and caveats for the whole study, not just this receptor: Because of the exploratory design, TCR variables were selected using unadjusted p-values without false-discovery rate correction. Longer overall survival was associated with higher blood T cell density, whereas shorter survival was associated with higher adjacent-lung clonality. Because multi-region tumor sequencing was not done, intratumor heterogeneity could not be ruled out. Uninvolved tumor-adjacent lung showed the highest T cell clonality, higher than tumor, which suggests more focused antigenic responses in the uninvolved tumor-adjacent lung. Of the top 100 tumor clones, a median of around 57 were detected in paired uninvolved adjacent lung; under 35 were also among that lung's top 100.

There are a few counts of this clone. Which antigen it targets is not known. There are no base qualities to consult, and no much larger clone falls within one base. From cysteine to phenylalanine, the CDR3 is 15 amino acids long. The kept DNA is CDR3 alone, 45 bases in frame from the first base. The germline V gene gives CDR1 as SGHVS and CDR2 as FQNEAQ. V is trimmed back by 1 base and J by 7 bases, and the junction contains 4 bases that no gene match accounts for. At diagnosis, tumor, uninvolved tumor-adjacent lung and peripheral blood were collected and then preserved as a mix of FFPE and fresh-frozen material. For TCR repertoire profiling, blood samples were analyzed as peripheral blood mononuclear cells. TCR beta CDR3 regions were sequenced from DNA using the immunoSEQ Assay. The authors' pipeline ran thus. T cell density was computed as TCR beta template counts normalized to usable DNA estimated by amplifying housekeeping genes. Richness was estimated with the preseqR package, extrapolating to 400,000 templates for PBMC samples and 120,000 templates for tissue samples. Clonality was defined as one minus Pielou's evenness. Tissue-enriched TCRs were identified by differential abundance testing using productive amino-acid clonotypes, minimum total count 5 and alpha 0.1. The Jaccard Index and the Morisita Overlap Index were used to measure repertoire overlap between compartments. GLIPH clustered TCR beta CDR3s with public tetramer-defined viral CDR3s; viral motifs required at least three viral sequences plus V-gene enrichment. Entries here come from immuneACCESS through TCRdb and include only in-frame sequences with V and J called. Some clones fail to appear in such tables; in the studies checked, an unresolved V gene covers under half of the shortfall, and the cause of the remainder is unknown. That table gives V, J and clone size, and the DNA gave D and trimming. The sample table contains 25,000 to 30,000 clones; only one count was recorded for more than 85% of them. The top ten clones comprise about 28% of the sample.

The chain joins TRBV7-8 to TRBJ1-6; TRBD1 lines up with 7 middle nucleotides. The TCR was taken from a female donor older than 55 with stage I lung adenocarcinoma. The material was peripheral blood, obtained before any cancer treatment. The CDR3 sequence is CASSLDRGGNSPLHF. The nucleotides are TGTGCCAGCAGCTTAGACAGGGGAGGGAATTCACCCCTCCACTTT. Full variable domain (CDR3 extended with the reference TRBV7-8 and TRBJ1-6 proteins): GAGVSQSPRYKVAKRGQDVALRCDPISGHVSLFWYQQALGQGPEFLTYFQNEAQLDKSGLPSDRFFAERPEGSVSTLKIQRTQQEDSAVYLCASSLDRGGNSPLHFGNGTRLTVT.